This T cell receptor beta chain was recovered during a study of Ad26.COV2.S vaccination and SARS-CoV-2 variants. Germline V CDR1 and CDR2: LNHDA, SQIVND (reference sequence). After removal of 4 bases from V and 1 base from J, the junction contained 7 bases not matched to a gene. The CDR3 is made up of 15 amino acids. About this clone itself: Its antigen is as yet unknown.

General observations from the study: Greater spike-specific TCR breadth was seen in vaccine recipients than in placebo recipients.

Noted treatment: roughly 19 received Ad26.COV2.S at low or high dose, single or two shots; five or six received placebo; per-sample allocation not given. Samples analyzed were those drawn on day 63 after the first vaccine or placebo injection. The table came from immunoSEQ multiplex PCR; TCRdb's copy has only in-frame clones and leaves some out. The data show under 600,000 clones, 89% seen once. This specimen consisted of peripheral blood, obtained in a trial of Ad26.COV2.S vaccine versus placebo. The TCR comes from a person between 18 and 65 years old who received the Ad26.COV2.S COVID-19 vaccine or a placebo. The V gene is TRBV19, the J gene TRBJ2-7; 7 bases are shared with TRBD1. The CDR3 nucleotides are TGTGCCAGTAGTACCCCCAGGACAGGATCCTACGAGCAGTACTTC. Translating it yields CASSTPRTGSYEQYF.